Detailed here is one TCR beta chain. The antigen is undetermined. Time point specified: pretreatment peripheral blood. Sample contribution per patient ranged from 1 to 8, covering pretreatment and on-treatment. This entry is derived from a study of PD-L1 blockade in urothelial cancer. Study details: Once treatment had started, blood was analyzed at 3 weeks (second dose) and again at 6 weeks. There were a median of approximately 140,000 T cells in blood samples.

Produced via immunoSEQ multiplex PCR; TCRdb's table is partial and in-frame only. The sample carries tens of thousands of clones, about four fifths recorded once. Findings and caveats of the study: Tumor-associated clones in blood expanded more at 3 weeks in durable-benefit patients.

This TCR was recovered from a man aged 55-75 years with urothelial cancer. The sample was PBMCs, taken around atezolizumab (anti-PD-L1) treatment.

The CDR3 sequence is CSVDPLGQDTISTDTQYF. The CDR3 DNA is TGCAGCGTTGACCCCCTGGGACAGGACACTATTAGCACAGATACGCAGTATTTT. This sequence joins TRBV29-1 and TRBJ2-3, with TRBD1 identical over 8 bases. Germline trimming cut 3 bases from V and 0 bases from J; bases unmatched to any gene: 14. CDR1 and CDR2 from the germline V gene are SQVTM and ANQGSEA. CDR3 length: 18 amino acids.